This TCR beta chain derives from a study of blood T cell repertoires in COVID-19. At the level of the study: The origin of the acute and convalescent COVID-19 samples was the United States, Italy and Spain.

As handled by the study authors: Counts of nucleated cells, estimated from reference gene primer amplification, were obtained. Clones were read by immunoSEQ multiplex PCR, and TCRdb kept only the in-frame ones, dropping some. The V and J calls and clone size were taken over from that table, and D and trimming were inferred from the DNA. The table records around 250,000 clones, about 88% of them present only once. This clonotype was obtained from a man between 18 and 29 years old with active or convalescent COVID-19. The material sequenced was peripheral blood.

Here the CDR3 DNA reads TGTGCCAGCTGGGCAGGGGATGGCTACACCTTC. As protein: CASWAGDGYTF. V and J are TRBV27 and TRBJ1-2, with D possibly being TRBD1 (6 bases). Germline CDR1 is MNHEY and CDR2 is SMNVEV (reference sequence). Trimming stripped 8 bases from V and 6 bases from J, with 10 bases between. CDR3 length: 11 amino acids.